This entry describes one T cell receptor beta chain. This clonotype was detected a few times. The clone's antigen remains unknown. It has no much larger one-base neighbor in the sample; base qualities were not kept. Donors were approximately 42 systemically healthy Caucasian individuals from Russia aged 6 to 90 years. Each donor gave approximately 9.3 milliliters of peripheral blood, collected into EDTA-treated Vacutainer tubes. Ficoll-Paque density-gradient centrifugation was used to isolate PBMCs, with at least 6 million per sample. Total RNA, at least 6 micrograms per sample, was extracted from PBMCs with Trizol reagent. For every donor, flow cytometry on a PBMC aliquot measured the percentage of naive CD45RAhigh/CD27high T cells. After removal of 5 bases from V and 0 bases from J, the junction retains 8 bases not matched to a gene. The CDR3 numbers 16 residues from cysteine through phenylalanine. Solely the CDR3 DNA is kept, with 48 bases framed from the first base. From a lookup of the germline V gene, CDR1 and CDR2 are SGHAT and FQNNGV.

These data belong to a study of blood T cells in healthy people across ages (dated by TCRdb to 2013 to 2016). About the investigation overall: Template switching captured roughly one uniquely barcoded TCR beta cDNA molecule per two T cells in model experiments. Age-related changes in TCR beta repertoire diversity were measured in the study by deep sequencing normalized with unique cDNA molecular identifiers. Donors were grouped into four age groups: young (average 16 years), middle-aged (about 40), aged (around 60) and long-lived (just over 80). To avoid experimental bias, donors of different ages were distributed randomly across sequencing lanes. Using the same blood draw, the study looked at two additional independent replicas of 1 million unique cDNA reads for two donors, one aged 18 to 30 and the other aged 80 or older. The paper's findings and limits, for the study overall: Because profiling used bulk unsorted PBMCs, naive and antigen-experienced compartments could not be compared conclusively. Estimates of total diversity based on one million sequenced T cells were considered lower bounds and underestimates. Observed TCR beta diversity per million T cells fell roughly linearly with age, and a significant reduction was already apparent by age about 38. Compared with the aged group, the long-lived group had more naive CD4+ T cells, fewer expanded clones and increased TCR diversity, a pattern suggesting age selection. The percentage of naive T cells measured by flow cytometry correlated strongly with observed TCR beta diversity. Because the CMV infection status of the donors was unknown, age-related changes in expanded clonotypes may potentially have been confounded.

The library was produced with 5' RACE. Sequenced using an Illumina HiSeq 2500. A second about 7 to 11 cycle PCR used a sample-barcoded 5' primer and a J-beta primer mix. A template-switch 5' adaptor carrying 12 random nucleotides introduced a unique molecular identifier onto each TCR beta cDNA molecule. Each sample yielded at least 3 million CDR3-containing paired-end reads. First-strand cDNA synthesis was performed from all RNA using the Mint cDNA synthesis kit, with priming by a TRBC-specific oligonucleotide. Following uracil-DNA glycosylase treatment, all cDNA underwent a first 18-cycle PCR with the universal primers M1SS and BC2_uni_R. In the source study's methods: Each sample was normalized by randomly selecting 1 million high-quality reads, each carrying a distinct molecular identifier. Instead of being binned into consensus sequences, reads with shared molecular identifiers were discarded. MiTCR, with a Q25 quality threshold and the strictest error-elimination algorithm, was used for CDR3 identification, clonotype clustering and error correction. A nonparametric unseen species model with Euler transformation was used to estimate a lower bound on total TCR beta diversity. Starting from the raw public reads, TCRdb applied fastp trimming at Q25, assembled clones with MiXCR and retained in-frame beta chains. Rows with a matching CDR3 protein are joined into one entry that keeps the most common DNA and genes. TCRdb, rather than the study authors, made the V and J calls. This sample comprises 650,000 to 1,000,000 distinct CDR3 sequences, around 45% of them detected only once. 15% to 20% of the sample rests with the top ten.

This sequence was found in a man of 80 years or more in good health. Sequences were obtained from blood. Recombination connected TRBV11-2 to TRBJ2-3; TRBD1 agrees with 7 junctional bases. The nucleotide sequence reads TGTGCCAGCAGCATAGGGACAGTCCCTAGCACAGATACGCAGTATTTT. This codes for CASSIGTVPSTDTQYF.